Listed here are 2 T cell receptor beta chains from one sample, sequenced in a study of regulatory T cells in long-lasting Graves disease. Through Arm-PCR of CDR3 regions and iRepertoire HTBI primers, TCR beta libraries were built. One entry per CDR3 protein results from TCRdb running MiXCR on the multiplex PCR reads. Among hundreds of thousands of distinct CDR3 sequences, roughly 30% were seen once, and the ten largest hold under 50%. The time point: persistent/refractory GD, antithyroid drugs over 5 years with positive TRAb. After RNA was extracted from PBMCs, the TCR library was made from it. The sample in question was peripheral blood mononuclear cells (PBMCs), obtained when the disease was refractory, from a patient treated with antithyroid drugs. Receptor source: a female donor with Graves disease.

A few counts support this clonotype. The chain couples TRBV29-1 to TRBJ1-1; D not resolved. CDR1 and CDR2 from the germline V gene are SQVTM and ANQGSEA. V was cut by 4 bases and J by 1 base, with 10 bases left in between. The CDR3 has 13 amino acids. CDR3 sequence reads: CSVVLAENTEAFF. The CDR3 nucleotides read TGCAGCGTTGTATTGGCAGAGAACACTGAAGCTTTCTTT.

There are a few counts of this clonotype. The gene calls are TRBV19 and TRBJ2-2, with D perhaps TRBD1 (5 bases). From germline, CDR1 is LNHDA and CDR2 SQIVND (reference sequence). This CDR3 is 13 amino acids long. V was trimmed by 10 bases and J by 3 bases, leaving 12 bases between them. CDR3 amino acids: CATMPRDTGELFF. The CDR3 bases are TGTGCCACTATGCCCAGGGACACCGGGGAGCTGTTTTTT. The variable domain in full, completed from reference TRBV19 and TRBJ2-2, reads DGGITQSPKYLFRKEGQNVTLSCEQNLNHDAMYWYRQDPGQGLRLIYYSQIVNDFQKGDIAEGYSVSREKKESFPLTVTSAQKNPTAFYLCATMPRDTGELFFGEGSRLTVL.